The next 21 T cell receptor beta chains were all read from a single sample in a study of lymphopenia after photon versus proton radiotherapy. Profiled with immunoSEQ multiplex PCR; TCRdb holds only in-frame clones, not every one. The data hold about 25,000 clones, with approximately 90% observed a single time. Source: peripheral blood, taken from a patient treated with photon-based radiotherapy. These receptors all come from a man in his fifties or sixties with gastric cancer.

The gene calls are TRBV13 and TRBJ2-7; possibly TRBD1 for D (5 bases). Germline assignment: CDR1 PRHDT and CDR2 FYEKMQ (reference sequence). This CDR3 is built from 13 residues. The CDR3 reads CASSLGHLSEQYV. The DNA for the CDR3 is TGTGCCAGCAGCCTAGGACACCTTAGCGAGCAGTACGTC.

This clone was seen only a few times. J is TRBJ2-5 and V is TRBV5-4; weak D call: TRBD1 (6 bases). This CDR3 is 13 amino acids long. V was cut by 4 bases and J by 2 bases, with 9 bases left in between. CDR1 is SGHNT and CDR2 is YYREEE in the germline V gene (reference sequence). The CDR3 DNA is TGTGCCAGCAGCACACAGGGACAAGAGACCCAGTACTTC. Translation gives CASSTQGQETQYF.

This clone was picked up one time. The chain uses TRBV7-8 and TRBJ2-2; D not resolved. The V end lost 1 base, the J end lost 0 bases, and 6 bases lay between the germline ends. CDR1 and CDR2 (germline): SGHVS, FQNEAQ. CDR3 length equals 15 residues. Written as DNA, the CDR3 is TGTGCCAGCAGCTTAGTTACAGCGAACACCGGGGAGCTGTTTTTT. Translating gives CASSLVTANTGELFF.

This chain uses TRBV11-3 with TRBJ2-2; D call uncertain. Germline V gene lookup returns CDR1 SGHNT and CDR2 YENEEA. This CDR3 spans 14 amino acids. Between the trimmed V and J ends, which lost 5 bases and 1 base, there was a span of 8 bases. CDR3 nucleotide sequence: TGTGCCAGCAGCGAATCAGGGAACACCGGGGAGCTGTTTTTT. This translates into CASSESGNTGELFF.

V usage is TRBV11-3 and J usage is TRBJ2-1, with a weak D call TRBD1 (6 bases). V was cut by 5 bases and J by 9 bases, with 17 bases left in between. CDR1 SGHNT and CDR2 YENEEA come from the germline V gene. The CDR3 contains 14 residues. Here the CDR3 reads CASSPHLGRGEQFF. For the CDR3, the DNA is TGTGCCAGCAGCCCCCATCTGGGCAGGGGTGAGCAGTTCTTC.

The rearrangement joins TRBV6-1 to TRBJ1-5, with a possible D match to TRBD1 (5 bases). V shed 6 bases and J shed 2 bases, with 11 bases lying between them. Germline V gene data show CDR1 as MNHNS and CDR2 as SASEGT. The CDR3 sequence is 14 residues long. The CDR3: CASRGVGGNQPQHF. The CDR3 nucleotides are TGTGCCAGCAGGGGTGTGGGGGGCAATCAGCCCCAGCATTTT.

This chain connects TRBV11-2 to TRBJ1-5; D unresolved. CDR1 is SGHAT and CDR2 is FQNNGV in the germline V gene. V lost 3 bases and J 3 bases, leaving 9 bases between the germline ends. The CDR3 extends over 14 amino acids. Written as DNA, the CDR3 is TGTGCCAGCAGCTTTTCAGGACCCAATCAGCCCCAGCATTTT. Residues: CASSFSGPNQPQHF.

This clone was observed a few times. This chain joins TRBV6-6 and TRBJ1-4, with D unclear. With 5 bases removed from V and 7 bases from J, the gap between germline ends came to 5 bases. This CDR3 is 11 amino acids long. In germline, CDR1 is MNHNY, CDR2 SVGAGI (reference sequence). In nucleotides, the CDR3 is TGTGCCAGCAGTCCGGCTGAAAAACTGTTTTTT. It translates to CASSPAEKLFF.

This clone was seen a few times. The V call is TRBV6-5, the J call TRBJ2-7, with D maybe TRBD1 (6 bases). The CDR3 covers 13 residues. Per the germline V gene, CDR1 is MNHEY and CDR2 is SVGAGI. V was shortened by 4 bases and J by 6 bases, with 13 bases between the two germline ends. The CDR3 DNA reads TGTGCCAGCAGTTCTACAGGGATCAGCGAGCAGTACGTC. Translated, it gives CASSSTGISEQYV.

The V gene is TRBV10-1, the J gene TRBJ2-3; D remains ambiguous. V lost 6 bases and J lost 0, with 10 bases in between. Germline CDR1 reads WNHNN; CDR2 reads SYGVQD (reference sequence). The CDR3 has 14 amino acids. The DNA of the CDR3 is TGCGCCAGCAGCCTTACCCTTAGCACAGATACGCAGTATTTT. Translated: CASSLTLSTDTQYF.

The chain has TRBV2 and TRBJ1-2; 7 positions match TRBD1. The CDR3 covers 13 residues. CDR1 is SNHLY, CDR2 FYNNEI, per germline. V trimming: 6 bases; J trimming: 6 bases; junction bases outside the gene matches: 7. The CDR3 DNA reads TGTGCCAGCAGCGAGAACAGGGGCCATGGCTACACCTTC. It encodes CASSENRGHGYTF.

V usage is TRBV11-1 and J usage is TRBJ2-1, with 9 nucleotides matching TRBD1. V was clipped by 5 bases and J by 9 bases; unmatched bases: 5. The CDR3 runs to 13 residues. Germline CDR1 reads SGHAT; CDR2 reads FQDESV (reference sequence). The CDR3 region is CASSRDRVGEQFF. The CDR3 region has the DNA TGTGCCAGCAGCCGGGACAGGGTCGGTGAGCAGTTCTTC. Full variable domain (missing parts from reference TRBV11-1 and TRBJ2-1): EAEVAQSPRYKITEKSQAVAFWCDPISGHATLYWYRQILGQGPELLVQFQDESVVDDSQLPKDRFSAERLKGVDSTLKIQPAELGDSAMYLCASSRDRVGEQFFGPGTRLTVL.

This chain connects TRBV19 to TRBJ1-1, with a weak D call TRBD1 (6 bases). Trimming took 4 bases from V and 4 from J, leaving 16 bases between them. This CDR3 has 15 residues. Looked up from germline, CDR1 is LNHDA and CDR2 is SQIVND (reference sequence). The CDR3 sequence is CASSTRQDRVTEAFF. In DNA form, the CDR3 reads TGTGCCAGTAGTACCCGACAGGATAGGGTCACTGAAGCTTTCTTT. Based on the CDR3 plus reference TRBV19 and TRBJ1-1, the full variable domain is DGGITQSPKYLFRKEGQNVTLSCEQNLNHDAMYWYRQDPGQGLRLIYYSQIVNDFQKGDIAEGYSVSREKKESFPLTVTSAQKNPTAFYLCASSTRQDRVTEAFFGQGTRLTVV.

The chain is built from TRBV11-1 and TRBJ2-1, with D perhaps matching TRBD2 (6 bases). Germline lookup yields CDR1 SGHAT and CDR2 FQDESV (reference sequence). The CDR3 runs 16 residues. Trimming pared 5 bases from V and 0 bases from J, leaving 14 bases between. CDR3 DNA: TGTGCCAGCAGCCCCGAGGGAGGAAGCTCCTACAATGAGCAGTTCTTC. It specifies CASSPEGGSSYNEQFF. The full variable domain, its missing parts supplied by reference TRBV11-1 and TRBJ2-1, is EAEVAQSPRYKITEKSQAVAFWCDPISGHATLYWYRQILGQGPELLVQFQDESVVDDSQLPKDRFSAERLKGVDSTLKIQPAELGDSAMYLCASSPEGGSSYNEQFFGPGTRLTVL.

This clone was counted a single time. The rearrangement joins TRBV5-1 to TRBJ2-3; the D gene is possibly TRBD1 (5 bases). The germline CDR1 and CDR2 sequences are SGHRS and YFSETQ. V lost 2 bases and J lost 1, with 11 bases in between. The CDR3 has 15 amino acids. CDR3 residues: CASSLDSLGTDTQYF. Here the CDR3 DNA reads TGCGCCAGCAGCTTAGACAGTCTTGGCACAGATACGCAGTATTTT.

The CDR3 DNA follows: TGTGCCAGTAGCCCGTTTAGTGGAAACACCATATATTTT. Encoded protein: CASSPFSGNTIYF. J is TRBJ1-3 and V is TRBV19; D gene ambiguous. Germline CDR1 is LNHDA and CDR2 is SQIVND (reference sequence). Trimming left V 6 bases short and J 3 bases short, with 9 bases between. The CDR3 covers 13 residues.

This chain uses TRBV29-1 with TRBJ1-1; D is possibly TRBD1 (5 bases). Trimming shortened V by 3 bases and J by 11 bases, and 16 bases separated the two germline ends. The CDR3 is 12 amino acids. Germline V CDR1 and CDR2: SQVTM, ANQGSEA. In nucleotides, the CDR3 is TGCAGCGTTGAGCAAGGGAGGGGACGGGCTTTCTTT. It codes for CSVEQGRGRAFF.

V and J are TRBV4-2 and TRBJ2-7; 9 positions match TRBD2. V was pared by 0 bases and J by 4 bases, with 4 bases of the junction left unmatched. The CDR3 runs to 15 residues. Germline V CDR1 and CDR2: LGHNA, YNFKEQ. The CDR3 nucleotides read TGTGCCAGCAGCCAAGATGAGCGGGGGGATTACGAGCAGTACTTC. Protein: CASSQDERGDYEQYF.

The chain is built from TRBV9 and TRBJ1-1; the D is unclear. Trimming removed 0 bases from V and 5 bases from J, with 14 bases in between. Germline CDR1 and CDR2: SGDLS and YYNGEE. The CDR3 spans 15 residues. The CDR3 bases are TGTGCCAGCAGCGTAGTTGGAGGGATCCTAACTGAAGCTTTCTTT. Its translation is CASSVVGGILTEAFF.

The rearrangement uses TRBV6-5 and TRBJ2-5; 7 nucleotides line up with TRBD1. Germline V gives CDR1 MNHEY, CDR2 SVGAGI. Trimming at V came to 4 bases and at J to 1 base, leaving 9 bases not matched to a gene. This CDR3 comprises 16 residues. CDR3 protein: CASSSRGTVIQETQYF. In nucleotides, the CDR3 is TGTGCCAGCAGTTCCCGTGGGACAGTAATCCAAGAGACCCAGTACTTC.

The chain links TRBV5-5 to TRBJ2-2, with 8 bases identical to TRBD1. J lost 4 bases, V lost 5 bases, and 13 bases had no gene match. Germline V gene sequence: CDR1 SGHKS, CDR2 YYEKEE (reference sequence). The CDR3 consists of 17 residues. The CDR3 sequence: CASRPESGGKSTGELFF. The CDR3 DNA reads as TGTGCCAGCAGACCCGAATCAGGGGGCAAGAGCACCGGGGAGCTGTTTTTT.